The rows below give T cell receptor beta chains drawn from one sample of a study of CD8 T cells in ankylosing spondylitis. Via MiXCR, TCRdb re-called the 5' RACE reads, giving one row per CDR3 protein. The sample contains 750,000 to 850,000 distinct CDR3 sequences, about 10% of which appear only once. Material for sequencing was blood, either unsorted or a sorted T cell fraction (not recorded which). The receptors shown here come from a male donor with ankylosing spondylitis. Each CDR3 is given without its conserved first and last residue. The order of the fields is J gene, V gene, D gene, CDR3 protein. The D gene is left open where the match is weak.

TRBJ1-1,TRBV27,.,ASSGEPRTEAF
TRBJ1-2,TRBV20-1,.,RPSGTLTQGDYGYT
TRBJ2-7,TRBV9,TRBD1,ASSVAGDREGEQY
TRBJ1-2,TRBV5-1,.,ASSLERGPNYGYT
TRBJ1-5,TRBV6-1,.,ASRNTDYSNQPQH
TRBJ2-7,TRBV11-2,.,ASSFFRGRRYEQY
TRBJ2-1,TRBV7-2,.,ASSFSGAWMGEQF
TRBJ1-1,TRBV12-3/TRBV12-4,.,ASSLQGTEAF
TRBJ2-3,TRBV10-3,.,AIGSGADTQY
TRBJ2-2,TRBV7-2,TRBD2,ATPRGGRNTGELF
TRBJ1-3,TRBV6-5,.,ASSSGWGGNTIY
TRBJ2-1,TRBV12-5,.,ASGLVSTSSSYNEQF
TRBJ1-2,TRBV9,.,ASSATASMSGYT
TRBJ2-6,TRBV12-3/TRBV12-4,TRBD1,AISFTTGQGAGGANVLT
TRBJ2-3,TRBV20-1,TRBD2,SASVSGTTDTQY
TRBJ2-7,TRBV30,.,AWSVQGILYEQY
TRBJ2-7,TRBV10-3,.,AISESFITGHEQY
TRBJ1-6,TRBV5-1,.,ASSLESQGHSPLH
TRBJ1-5,TRBV6-2/TRBV6-3,.,ASSYTASNQPQH
TRBJ2-7,TRBV20-1,TRBD1,SANAPGQGGGRG
TRBJ1-6,TRBV7-2,.,ASSLKGTLH
TRBJ1-4,TRBV20-1,TRBD1,SALTGDNEKLF
TRBJ2-7,TRBV20-1,.,SAVGHEQY
TRBJ2-3,TRBV12-5,TRBD2,ASGWGLASADTQY
TRBJ2-1,TRBV20-1,TRBD2,SARGSGRGNEQF
TRBJ2-6,TRBV6-2/TRBV6-3,.,ASSYPGGREFSSGANVLT
TRBJ2-1,TRBV7-3,TRBD1,ASSLTGGEQF
TRBJ1-1,TRBV20-1,.,SAVEDTEAF
TRBJ2-2,TRBV7-9,.,ASSLMTRAGYTGELF
TRBJ2-2,TRBV5-1,TRBD2,ASNIAGYTGELF
TRBJ2-7,TRBV4-3,.,ASSPQGGSERYEQY
TRBJ2-2,TRBV11-2,TRBD2,ASSSYSGSNTGELF
TRBJ2-5,TRBV5-1,.,ASSLAPTVQETQY
TRBJ1-2,TRBV6-5,TRBD1,ASSLPGTGNGYT
TRBJ2-1,TRBV5-1,.,ASSLEGRNEQF
TRBJ2-7,TRBV7-2,.,ASRIRDGGNEQY
TRBJ1-4,TRBV18,TRBD1,ASSPLGQGYEKLF
TRBJ2-5,TRBV5-1,TRBD1,ASSSQGARETQY
TRBJ1-4,TRBV28,.,ASMTGATNEKLF